This record concerns one T cell receptor beta chain sequence. Its antigen is not identified. The data were obtained in a study of long-term antiretroviral therapy in people with HIV. About the study: Earliest sampling preceded the 2015 immediate-ART recommendation by about a decade.

Unmatched junction bases numbered 9, after V lost 4 bases and J lost 4 bases. CDR1 is SGHRS, CDR2 YFSETQ, per germline. The CDR3 loop spans 15 amino acids. Investigators performed immunoSEQ version v3.0 at survey level. Only in-frame clones appear in the TCRdb table, and some are missing; sequencing was by immunoSEQ multiplex PCR. The sample has 25,000 to 35,000 clones, over 75% seen once. Study observations and caveats: Controls showed broader CDR3 length ranges than did the HIV repertoires. Neither ART adherence, viral resistance nor therapy changes were documented.

The chain carries TRBV5-1 and TRBJ2-7; 9 bases fit TRBD1. The material was unsorted PBMCs, obtained 0.5 years after starting antiretroviral therapy. The TCR was taken from a woman in her late teens or twenties with HIV. DNA of the CDR3: TGCGCCAGCAGCGCCAGACAGGGGGTAGGATACGAGCAGTACTTC. Translated, it gives CASSARQGVGYEQYF.